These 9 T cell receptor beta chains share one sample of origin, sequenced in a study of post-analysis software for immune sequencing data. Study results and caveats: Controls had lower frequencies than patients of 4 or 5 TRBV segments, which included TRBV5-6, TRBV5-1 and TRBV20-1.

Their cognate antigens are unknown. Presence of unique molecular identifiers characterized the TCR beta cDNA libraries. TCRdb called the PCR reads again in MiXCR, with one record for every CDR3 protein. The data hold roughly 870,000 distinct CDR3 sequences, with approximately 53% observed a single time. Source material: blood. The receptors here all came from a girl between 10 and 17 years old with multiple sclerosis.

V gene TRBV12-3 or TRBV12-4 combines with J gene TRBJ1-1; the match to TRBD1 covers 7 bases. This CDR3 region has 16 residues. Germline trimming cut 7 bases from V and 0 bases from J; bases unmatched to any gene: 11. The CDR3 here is CASTGVRGTVNTEAFF. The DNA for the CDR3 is TGTGCCAGCACGGGGGTTAGGGGGACAGTGAACACTGAAGCTTTCTTT.

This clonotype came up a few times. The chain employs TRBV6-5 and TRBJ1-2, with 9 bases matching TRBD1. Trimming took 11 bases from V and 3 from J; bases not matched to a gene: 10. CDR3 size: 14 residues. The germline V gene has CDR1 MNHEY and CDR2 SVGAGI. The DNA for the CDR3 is TGTGCCGTGGTGGGGACAGGGACCCACTATGGCTACACCTTC. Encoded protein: CAVVGTGTHYGYTF.

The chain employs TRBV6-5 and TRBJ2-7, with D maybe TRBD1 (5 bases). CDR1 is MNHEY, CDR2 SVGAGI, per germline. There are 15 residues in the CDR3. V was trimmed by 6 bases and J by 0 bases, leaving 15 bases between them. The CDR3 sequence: CASSKGQVLSYEQYF. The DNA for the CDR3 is TGTGCCAGCAGCAAGGGGCAGGTGCTCTCCTACGAGCAGTACTTC.

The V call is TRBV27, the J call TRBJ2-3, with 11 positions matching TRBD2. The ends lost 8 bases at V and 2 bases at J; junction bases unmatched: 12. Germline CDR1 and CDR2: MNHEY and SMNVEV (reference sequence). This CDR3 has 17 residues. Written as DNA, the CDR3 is TGTGCCAGCCAAGATCCCTTACTAGCGGGAGCCACAGATACGCAGTATTTT. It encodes CASQDPLLAGATDTQYF.

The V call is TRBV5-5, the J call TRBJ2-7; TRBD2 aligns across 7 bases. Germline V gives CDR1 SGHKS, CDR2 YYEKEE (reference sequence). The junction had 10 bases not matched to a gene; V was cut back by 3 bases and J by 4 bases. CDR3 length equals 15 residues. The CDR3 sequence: CASSYLLAEYYEQYF. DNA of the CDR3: TGTGCCAGCAGCTACCTTCTAGCGGAGTATTACGAGCAGTACTTC.

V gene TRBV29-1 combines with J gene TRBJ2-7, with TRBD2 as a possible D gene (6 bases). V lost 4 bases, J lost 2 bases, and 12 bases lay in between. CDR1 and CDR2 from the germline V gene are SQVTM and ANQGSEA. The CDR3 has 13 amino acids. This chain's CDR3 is CSVVGAGPYEQYF. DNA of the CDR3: TGCAGCGTTGTCGGGGCGGGACCCTACGAGCAGTACTTC.

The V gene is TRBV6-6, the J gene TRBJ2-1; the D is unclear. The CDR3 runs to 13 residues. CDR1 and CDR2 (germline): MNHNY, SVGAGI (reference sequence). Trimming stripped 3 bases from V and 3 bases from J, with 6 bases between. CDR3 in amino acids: CASSYASYNEQFF. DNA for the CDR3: TGTGCCAGCAGTTATGCCAGCTACAATGAGCAGTTCTTC.

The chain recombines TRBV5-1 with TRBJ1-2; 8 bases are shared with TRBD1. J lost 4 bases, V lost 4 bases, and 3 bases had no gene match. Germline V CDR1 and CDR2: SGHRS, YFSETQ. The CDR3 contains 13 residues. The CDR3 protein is CASSADRGYGYTF. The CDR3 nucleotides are TGCGCCAGCAGCGCTGACAGGGGCTATGGCTACACCTTC. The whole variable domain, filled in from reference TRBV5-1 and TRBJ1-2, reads KAGVTQTPRYLIKTRGQQVTLSCSPISGHRSVSWYQQTPGQGLQFLFEYFSETQRNKGNFPGRFSGRQFSNSRSEMNVSTLELGDSALYLCASSADRGYGYTFGSGTRLTVV.

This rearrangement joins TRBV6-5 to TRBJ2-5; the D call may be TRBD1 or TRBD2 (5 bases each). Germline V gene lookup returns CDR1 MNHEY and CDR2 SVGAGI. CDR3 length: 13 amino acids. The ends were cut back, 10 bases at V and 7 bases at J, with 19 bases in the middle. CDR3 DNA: TGTGCCACATGGGGAGCGGACCAGGGGACCCAGTACTTC. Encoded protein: CATWGADQGTQYF.